This T cell receptor (beta chain) was captured in a study of PD-1 blockade in mismatch repair-deficient tumors. A remark on this clone: Its target is not known.

CDR1 is SNHLY, CDR2 FYNNEI, per germline. V dropped 3 bases and J dropped 3; count of bases not matched to a gene: 4. The CDR3 is made up of 15 amino acids. Time point meaning: identical approximately nine-day culture without peptide (control). TCRdb's table, derived via immunoSEQ multiplex PCR, lists solely in-frame clones and lacks some. Of about 14,000 clones in the sample, under 90% are singletons; the top ten hold roughly an eighth. This clonotype originated in an adult with mismatch repair-deficient cancer. The chain couples TRBV2 to TRBJ2-1, with 8 positions matching TRBD1. Here the sequenced sample was cells cultured in vitro, taken from a patient treated with pembrolizumab. In DNA, the CDR3 is TGTGCCAGCAGTGAGGCAGGGGGCAACTACAATGAGCAGTTCTTC. It specifies CASSEAGGNYNEQFF.